The 11 T cell receptor beta chains below all came from one sample that was sequenced in a study of blood T cells in healthy people across ages. A second PCR, run for about 7 to 11 cycles, used a sample-barcoded 5' primer plus a J-beta primer mix. TCRdb re-called the 5' RACE reads with MiXCR, one entry per CDR3 protein. Among about 780,000 distinct CDR3 sequences, around a quarter were seen once, and the ten largest hold 3%. The same data also went into a second study, on T cells of mothers and their children.

Material for sequencing was blood. Receptor source: a boy between 10 and 17 years old in good health.

The V gene is TRBV20-1, the J gene TRBJ2-5; TRBD2 aligns across 7 bases. The trim removed 5 bases at V and 7 bases at J, leaving 16 bases unmatched. Germline V gives CDR1 DFQATT, CDR2 SNEGSKA (reference sequence). CDR3 length: 15 amino acids. CDR3 nucleotides: TGCAGTGCTCCGTTGGTGGGGCCGGGAGGACGGACCCAGTACTTC. Translation: CSAPLVGPGGRTQYF.

The CDR3 sequence is CASSDRQDSYEQYF. DNA of the CDR3: TGTGCCAGCAGTGACAGACAGGACTCCTACGAGCAGTACTTC. The chain has TRBV25-1 and TRBJ2-7, with a tentative D call TRBD1 (6 bases). Trimming stripped 3 bases from V and 0 bases from J, with 9 bases between. CDR1 is MGHDK, CDR2 SYGVNS, per germline. CDR3 size: 14 residues.

The chain carries TRBV9 and TRBJ2-5; D possibly corresponds to TRBD2 (6 bases). V was pared by 0 bases and J by 0 bases, with 6 bases between. CDR1 is SGDLS and CDR2 is YYNGEE in the germline V gene. The CDR3 length is 14 residues. The CDR3 sequence is CASSVAGDQETQYF. The CDR3 nucleotides read TGTGCCAGCAGCGTAGCGGGGGACCAAGAGACCCAGTACTTC.

In DNA, the CDR3 is TGTGCCAGCAGCCCAGGGGGCCGCAGTGGAAAACTGTTTTTT. It yields the protein CASSPGGRSGKLFF. The chain combines TRBV5-6 with TRBJ1-4; 8 positions match TRBD1. CDR1 is SGHDT and CDR2 is YYEEEE in the germline V gene. This CDR3 contains 14 residues. V lost 4 bases to trimming and J lost 10 bases; unmatched junction nucleotides: 9.

The gene calls are TRBV5-5 and TRBJ2-5; D is unclear. The J call may not be correct, given that the DNA end is closer to TRBJ2-1. There are 13 residues in the CDR3. CDR1 SGHKS and CDR2 YYEKEE come from the germline V gene (reference sequence). This CDR3 is CASSPDLGEEQFF. CDR3 sequence (DNA): TGTGCCAGCAGCCCCGACCTAGGAGAAGAGCAGTTCTTC.

The chain employs TRBV7-9 and TRBJ2-7; 11 nucleotides align to TRBD2. Germline CDR1 is SEHNR and CDR2 is FQNEAQ (reference sequence). Trimming at V came to 1 base and at J to 3 bases, leaving 2 bases not matched to a gene. This CDR3 contains 15 residues. As DNA, the CDR3 is TGTGCCAGCAGCTTAGATGGGACTAGCGGCTACGAGCAGTACTTC. Its translation: CASSLDGTSGYEQYF.

The chain employs TRBV7-2 and TRBJ2-7, with 11 nucleotides matching TRBD1. V dropped 5 bases and J dropped 3; count of bases not matched to a gene: 9. CDR1 SGHTA and CDR2 FQGNSA come from the germline V gene. The CDR3 has 16 amino acids. CDR3 residues: CASSRIGQGAFYEQYF. CDR3 bases: TGTGCCAGCAGCCGTATAGGACAGGGGGCGTTCTACGAGCAGTACTTC. The full variable domain, its missing parts supplied by reference TRBV7-2 and TRBJ2-7, is GAGVSQSPSNKVTEKGKDVELRCDPISGHTALYWYRQSLGQGLEFLIYFQGNSAPDKSGLPSDRFSAERTGGSVSTLTIQRTQQEDSAVYLCASSRIGQGAFYEQYFGPGTRLTVT.

The gene calls are TRBV20-1 and TRBJ2-4; D unclear. The germline V gene has CDR1 DFQATT and CDR2 SNEGSKA (reference sequence). The CDR3 extends over 16 amino acids. Between the trimmed V and J ends, which lost 5 bases and 2 bases, there was a span of 19 bases. CDR3 loop: CSAATSLVPSKNIQYF. The CDR3 DNA is TGCAGTGCTGCGACCTCGTTGGTTCCGTCCAAAAACATTCAGTACTTC.

This clonotype occurred a few times. An end of the junction does not agree with germline; a read error may underlie this. The chain couples TRBV10-1 to TRBJ2-3, with no clear D. Germline values: CDR1 WNHNN, CDR2 SYGVQD (reference sequence). This CDR3 has 14 residues. CDR3 protein: CACSDPSRPDTQYF. The CDR3 region has the DNA TGCGCCTGCAGTGACCCGTCTAGACCAGATACGCAGTATTTT.

The rearrangement uses TRBV7-9 and TRBJ1-2; 12 bases line up with TRBD1. The CDR3 has 15 amino acids. Germline CDR1 SEHNR, CDR2 FQNEAQ (reference sequence). V trimming: 1 base; J trimming: 8 bases; junction bases outside the gene matches: 5. The CDR3 DNA is TGTGCCAGCAGCTTAGGAGGGACAGGGGGCTTCGGCTACACCTTC. Protein sequence: CASSLGGTGGFGYTF.

This clonotype was seen once. The chain joins TRBV5-1 to TRBJ2-5; 9 bases are a match to TRBD2. The DNA end favors TRBJ2-1, so the J call may be wrong. The CDR3 covers 16 residues. CDR1 SGHRS and CDR2 YFSETQ come from the germline V gene. The CDR3 protein is CASSLALGLAPNEQFF. The CDR3 coding sequence is TGCGCCAGCAGCTTGGCCTTGGGACTAGCCCCCAATGAGCAGTTCTTC.